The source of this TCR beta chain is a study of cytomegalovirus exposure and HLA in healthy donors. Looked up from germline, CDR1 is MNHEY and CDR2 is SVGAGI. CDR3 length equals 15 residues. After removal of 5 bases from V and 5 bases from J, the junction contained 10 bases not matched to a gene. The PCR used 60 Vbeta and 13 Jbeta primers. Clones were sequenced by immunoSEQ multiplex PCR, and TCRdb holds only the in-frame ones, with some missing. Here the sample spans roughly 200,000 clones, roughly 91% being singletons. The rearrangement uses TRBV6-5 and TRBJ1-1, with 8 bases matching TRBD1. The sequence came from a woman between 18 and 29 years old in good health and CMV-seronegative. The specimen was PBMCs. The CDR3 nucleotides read TGTGCCAGCAGTACACCAGGGGGCGGAAGAACTGAAGCTTTCTTT. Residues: CASSTPGGGRTEAFF.